Listed here are 3 T cell receptor beta chains from one sample, sequenced in a study of cytomegalovirus exposure and HLA in healthy donors. Some clones are missing from TCRdb's copy, which holds only in-frame ones; the method was immunoSEQ multiplex PCR. Of more than 95,000 clones in the sample, around 88% are singletons; the top ten hold 1.5% to 2%. The sequenced sample was PBMCs. The receptors were gathered from a man in his late teens or twenties in good health and CMV-seronegative.

The rearrangement links TRBV5-1 to TRBJ2-7, with 7 nucleotides matching TRBD1. Germline V gene data show CDR1 as SGHRS and CDR2 as YFSETQ. V lost 2 bases, J lost 3 bases, and 8 bases stayed unmatched. CDR3 length: 15 residues. CDR3 in amino acids: CASSFTGVGLYEQYF. The CDR3 DNA reads as TGCGCCAGCAGCTTTACAGGGGTTGGACTCTACGAGCAGTACTTC.

This chain joins TRBV5-1 and TRBJ2-7, with 12 bases identical to TRBD2. The CDR3 totals 15 residues. Trimming removed 4 bases from V and 5 bases from J; junction bases left unmatched: 7. Germline assignment: CDR1 SGHRS and CDR2 YFSETQ. DNA for the CDR3: TGCGCCAGCAGCCGTCCTAGCGGGAGGGGCAACGAGCAGTACTTC. Amino acids: CASSRPSGRGNEQYF.

The chain links TRBV7-6 to TRBJ2-1, with TRBD2 matching over 13 bases. V lost 4 bases, J lost 4 bases, and 4 bases stayed unmatched. From germline, CDR1 is SGHVS and CDR2 FNYEAQ. The CDR3 loop spans 16 amino acids. This CDR3 is CASSSPGLAGYNEQFF. The CDR3, as DNA: TGTGCCAGCAGCTCGCCGGGACTAGCGGGGTACAATGAGCAGTTCTTC. Together with reference TRBV7-6 and TRBJ2-1, the CDR3 gives the full variable domain: GAGVSQSPRYKVTKRGQDVALRCDPISGHVSLYWYRQALGQGPEFLTYFNYEAQQDKSGLPNDRFSAERPEGSISTLTIQRTEQRDSAMYRCASSSPGLAGYNEQFFGPGTRLTVL.